The present entry profiles one T cell receptor (beta chain) with its context. The data were obtained in a study of T cells in Graves' hyperthyroidism and ophthalmopathy. The investigators amplified TCR beta CDR3 regions from RNA transcripts. First-round RT-PCR of the TCR CDR3 relied on the HTBI primer set. TCRdb re-called the multiplex PCR reads with MiXCR, one entry per CDR3 protein. The sample has around 420,000 distinct CDR3 sequences, more than 15% seen once. J was trimmed by 9 bases and V by 4 bases; bases with no gene match: 17. The length of the CDR3 is 17 residues. CDR1 is LGHNA, CDR2 YNFKEQ, per germline.

This sequence was found in a woman aged 18-29 years with Graves' hyperthyroidism. The source material was blood. The V gene is TRBV4-2, the J gene TRBJ2-1; TRBD2 aligns across 8 bases. The CDR3, as DNA: TGTGCCAGCAGCCCACTCTCCGGGGGACTAGGGCCTGGTGAGCAGTTCTTC. Translating it yields CASSPLSGGLGPGEQFF.